These 9 T cell receptor beta chains came from one sample sequenced in a study of blood T cell repertoires in COVID-19. The method was immunoSEQ multiplex PCR; TCRdb's version includes in-frame clones alone and lacks a portion of them. The table has approximately 450,000 clones, over 75% seen once; the top ten hold 1% to 1.3%. Sequenced: PBMCs or T cells enriched from blood (not recorded which). These receptors were obtained from a man aged 25-45 years who had recovered from COVID-19.

The chain recombines TRBV7-8 with TRBJ1-1; D not resolved. Germline-derived CDR1 and CDR2 are SGHVS and FQNEAQ. Trimming took 2 bases from V and 4 from J, leaving 11 bases between them. There are 14 residues in the CDR3. CDR3 DNA sequence: TGTGCCAGCAGCTTACGGGTAGGTGGCACTGAAGCTTTCTTT. This sequence encodes CASSLRVGGTEAFF.

V usage is TRBV11-3 and J usage is TRBJ2-5, with D uncertain. V was shortened by 4 bases and J by 5 bases, with 8 bases between the two germline ends. Germline values: CDR1 SGHNT, CDR2 YENEEA. The CDR3 totals 12 residues. The CDR3 sequence is CASSSGSETQYF. In DNA form, the CDR3 reads TGTGCCAGCAGCTCAGGTTCTGAGACCCAGTACTTC.

For this clone: The junction does not match germline at one end; this may be a read error. The chain recombines TRBV20-1 with TRBJ2-3; 11 positions match TRBD1. The CDR3 runs to 11 residues. Germline lookup yields CDR1 DFQATT and CDR2 SNEGSKA (reference sequence). DNA of the CDR3: TGCAGTGCTAGTTGGGGACAGGGGGAAAATTTT. It codes for CSASWGQGENF.

The chain has TRBV5-5 and TRBJ1-2; D is possibly TRBD1 (6 bases). This CDR3 spans 13 amino acids. CDR1 is SGHKS, CDR2 YYEKEE, per germline (reference sequence). The V and J ends lost 3 bases and 5 bases respectively, with 11 bases between them. Written as DNA, the CDR3 is TGTGCCAGCAGCTGGAAGACAGGATATGGCTACACCTTC. Translated, it gives CASSWKTGYGYTF.

This sequence joins TRBV27 and TRBJ2-1; perhaps TRBD2 as D (6 bases). The V end lost 2 bases, the J end lost 1 base, and 12 bases lay between the germline ends. The CDR3 is made up of 16 amino acids. Per germline, CDR1 MNHEY and CDR2 SMNVEV (reference sequence). CDR3: CASSLMEGLSYNEQFF. Written as DNA, the CDR3 is TGTGCCAGCAGTTTAATGGAGGGGCTGTCCTACAATGAGCAGTTCTTC.

The genes are TRBV12-3 or TRBV12-4 and TRBJ1-1; D gene uncertain. Trimming stripped 3 bases from V and 1 base from J, with 6 bases between. This CDR3 has 13 amino acids. Written as DNA, the CDR3 is TGTGCCAGCAGTTTCAATCAGAACACTGAAGCTTTCTTT. It encodes CASSFNQNTEAFF.

The genes are TRBV30 and TRBJ2-1, with unresolved D. Deletions cut 3 bases from V and 10 bases from J, with 10 bases between. The CDR3 runs to 11 residues. Germline CDR1 is GTSNPN and CDR2 is SVGIG (reference sequence). The CDR3 bases are TGTGCCTGGAGACAGTCTGGCGAGCAGTTCTTC. Amino acids: CAWRQSGEQFF.

Regarding this clone: Other DNA sequences in the sample encode the same CDR3. The rearrangement joins TRBV27 to TRBJ1-2, with D perhaps matching TRBD1 (5 bases). CDR1 is MNHEY, CDR2 SMNVEV, per germline (reference sequence). V lost 4 bases and J 4 bases, leaving 7 bases between the germline ends. CDR3 length: 12 residues. CDR3 DNA sequence: TGTGCCAGCAGTTCAGGGTCCTATGGCTACACCTTC. Amino acid sequence: CASSSGSYGYTF.

This sequence joins TRBV29-1 and TRBJ1-1; D not resolved. Per the germline V gene, CDR1 is SQVTM and CDR2 is ANQGSEA. Trimming removed 3 bases at V and 6 bases at J, with 14 bases between. This CDR3 has 13 amino acids. CDR3 loop: CSVDLGIRAEAFF. The CDR3 nucleotides read TGCAGCGTTGATCTGGGTATACGGGCTGAAGCTTTCTTT. The full variable domain, its missing parts supplied by reference TRBV29-1 and TRBJ1-1, is SAVISQKPSRDICQRGTSLTIQCQVDSQVTMMFWYRQQPGQSLTLIATANQGSEATYESGFVIDKFPISRPNLTFSTLTVSNMSPEDSSIYLCSVDLGIRAEAFFGQGTRLTVV.